This T cell receptor beta chain was sequenced in a study of patients and donors after allogeneic stem cell transplantation. This CDR3 is 13 amino acids long. The germline V and J ends were trimmed by 7 bases and 2 bases, with 14 bases remaining between them. Germline V gene sequence: CDR1 SQVTM, CDR2 ANQGSEA. This clonotype was recorded a few times. From the RT-PCR reads, TCRdb called clonotypes with MiXCR, one entry per CDR3 protein. The sample consists of about 110,000 distinct CDR3 sequences, roughly 37% of them appearing once. J is TRBJ1-2 and V is TRBV29-1; possibly TRBD1 for D (6 bases). The source material was blood, either unsorted or a sorted T cell fraction (not recorded which). The TCR originated in a human donor who was either an allogeneic HSCT recipient or a stem cell or donor lymphocyte infusion donor (not recorded which). It is not recorded whose cells these are; they may come from a transplant donor. The CDR3: CSAVTGRNYGYTF. The CDR3 DNA is TGCAGCGCTGTGACAGGTCGGAACTATGGCTACACCTTC.